This T cell receptor (beta chain) was obtained from a study of OX40 agonist ivuxolimab in advanced cancers. Study at large: Six ivuxolimab dose levels, 0.01 to 10 mg/kg, were given intravenously every 2 weeks. Partial responses were achieved by three patients: one hepatocellular carcinoma, two cutaneous melanoma. Study results and caveats: Clonal expansion from baseline to week 6 occurred in both CD4+ and CD8+ T cells. The mean number of expanded clones was higher in CD8+ T cells than in CD4+.

Sequencing was performed with immunoSEQ multiplex PCR; in TCRdb, only in-frame clones are kept and a portion is missing. The table lists around 57,000 clones, approximately 90% of them singletons. Trimming removed 4 bases at V and 1 base at J, with 10 bases between. This CDR3 is built from 15 residues. Germline values: CDR1 MDHEN, CDR2 SYDVKM. About this clone itself: Antigen: not known.

The clonotype originates from an adult with an advanced solid tumor such as melanoma, head and neck, liver or kidney cancer. The sample here was CD4+ or CD8+ T cells sorted from blood, taken in a trial of the OX40 agonist ivuxolimab. The chain links TRBV28 to TRBJ2-2; perhaps TRBD2 as D (5 bases). In DNA, the CDR3 is TGTGCCAGCAGTTCCCCTCGGGGGAACACCGGGGAGCTGTTTTTT. It encodes CASSSPRGNTGELFF.